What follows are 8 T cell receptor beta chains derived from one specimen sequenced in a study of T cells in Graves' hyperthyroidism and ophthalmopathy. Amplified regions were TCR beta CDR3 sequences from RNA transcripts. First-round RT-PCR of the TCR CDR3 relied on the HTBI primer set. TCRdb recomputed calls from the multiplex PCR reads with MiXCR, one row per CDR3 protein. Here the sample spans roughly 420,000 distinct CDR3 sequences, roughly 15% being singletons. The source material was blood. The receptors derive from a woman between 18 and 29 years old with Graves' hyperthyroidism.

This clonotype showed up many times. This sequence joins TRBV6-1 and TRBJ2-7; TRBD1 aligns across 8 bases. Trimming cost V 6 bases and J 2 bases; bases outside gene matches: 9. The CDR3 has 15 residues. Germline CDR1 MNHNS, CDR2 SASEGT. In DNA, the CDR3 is TGTGCCAGCAGCGCTCAGGGGGCCAGCCCCTACGAGCAGTACTTC. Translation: CASSAQGASPYEQYF.

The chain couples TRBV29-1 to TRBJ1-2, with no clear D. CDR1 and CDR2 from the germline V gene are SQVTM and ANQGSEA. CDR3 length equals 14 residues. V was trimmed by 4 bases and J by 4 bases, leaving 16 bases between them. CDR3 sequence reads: CSVVFFKAGYGYTF. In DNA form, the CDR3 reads TGCAGCGTTGTTTTTTTTAAGGCAGGCTATGGCTACACCTTC.

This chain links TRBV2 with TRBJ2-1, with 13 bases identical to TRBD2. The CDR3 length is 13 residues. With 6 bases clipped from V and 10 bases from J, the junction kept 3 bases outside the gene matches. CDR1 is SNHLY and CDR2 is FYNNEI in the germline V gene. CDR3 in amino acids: CASRLAGGWEQFF. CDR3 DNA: TGTGCCAGCAGACTAGCGGGAGGGTGGGAGCAGTTCTTC.

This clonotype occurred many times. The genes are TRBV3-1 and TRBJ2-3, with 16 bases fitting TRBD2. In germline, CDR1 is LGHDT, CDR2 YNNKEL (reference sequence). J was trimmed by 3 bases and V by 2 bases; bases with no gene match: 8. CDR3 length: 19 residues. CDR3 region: CASSQSPGLAGGNTDTQYF. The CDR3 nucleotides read TGTGCCAGCAGCCAATCCCCGGGACTAGCGGGAGGGAATACAGATACGCAGTATTTT.

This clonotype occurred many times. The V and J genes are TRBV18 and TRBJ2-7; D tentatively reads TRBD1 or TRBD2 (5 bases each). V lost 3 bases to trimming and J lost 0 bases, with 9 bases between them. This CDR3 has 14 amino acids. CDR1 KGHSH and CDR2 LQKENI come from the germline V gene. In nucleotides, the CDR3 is TGTGCCAGCTCACCCGGGGCGACCTCCTACGAGCAGTACTTC. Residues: CASSPGATSYEQYF. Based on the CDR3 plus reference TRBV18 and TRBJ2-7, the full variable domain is NAGVMQNPRHLVRRRGQEARLRCSPMKGHSHVYWYRQLPEEGLKFMVYLQKENIIDESGMPKERFSAEFPKEGPSILRIQQVVRGDSAAYFCASSPGATSYEQYFGPGTRLTVT.

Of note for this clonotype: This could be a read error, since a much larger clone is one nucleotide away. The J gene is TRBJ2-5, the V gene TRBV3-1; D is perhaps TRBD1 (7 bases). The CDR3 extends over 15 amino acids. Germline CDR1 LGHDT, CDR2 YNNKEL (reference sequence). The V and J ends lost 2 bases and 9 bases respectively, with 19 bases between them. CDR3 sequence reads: CASSQRDRDWEAQYF. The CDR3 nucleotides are TGTGCCAGCAGCCAAAGAGACAGGGATTGGGAGGCCCAGTACTTC.

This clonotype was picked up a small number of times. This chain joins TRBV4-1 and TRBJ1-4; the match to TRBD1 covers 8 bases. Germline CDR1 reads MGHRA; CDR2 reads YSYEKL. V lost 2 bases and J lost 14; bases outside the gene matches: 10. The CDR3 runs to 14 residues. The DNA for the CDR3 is TGCGCCAGCAGCCAACTGACAGGGGCCGCTAATCTGTTTTTT. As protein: CASSQLTGAANLFF.

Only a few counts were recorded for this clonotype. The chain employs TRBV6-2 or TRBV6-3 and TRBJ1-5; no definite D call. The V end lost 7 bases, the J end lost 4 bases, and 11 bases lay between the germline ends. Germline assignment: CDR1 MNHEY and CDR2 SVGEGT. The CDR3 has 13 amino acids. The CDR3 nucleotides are TGTGCCAGCACCCCGGGTAGGAATCAGCCCCAGCATTTT. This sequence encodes CASTPGRNQPQHF.